This TCR beta chain stems from a study of T cells in Graves' hyperthyroidism and ophthalmopathy. RNA transcripts provided the source from which TCR beta CDR3 regions were amplified. First-round RT-PCR targeting the TCR CDR3 was performed with the HTBI primer set. TCRdb passed the multiplex PCR reads through MiXCR, listing each CDR3 protein once. The sample includes some 550,000 distinct CDR3 sequences, around 15% of them seen just once. This clonotype has a count of ten or more. V dropped 3 bases and J dropped 5 bases, with 10 bases sitting between them. Germline loops: CDR1 SGHAT, CDR2 FQNNGV. This CDR3 comprises 13 residues.

This chain joins TRBV11-2 and TRBJ2-5; D gene ambiguous. The material sequenced was blood. This receptor was obtained from a woman in her thirties or forties with Graves' ophthalmopathy. The CDR3 bases are TGTGCCAGCAGCTTCGGTGAGGTTGAGACCCAGTACTTC. Its translation is CASSFGEVETQYF. The whole variable domain, filled in from reference TRBV11-2 and TRBJ2-5, reads EAGVAQSPRYKIIEKRQSVAFWCNPISGHATLYWYQQILGQGPKLLIQFQNNGVVDDSQLPKDRFSAERLKGVDSTLKIQPAKLEDSAVYLCASSFGEVETQYFGPGTRLLVL.